Following are 26 T cell receptor beta chains from one sample sequenced in a study of shared clonotypes between healthy human individuals. Assay: immunoSEQ multiplex PCR; the TCRdb copy retains only in-frame clones and omits some. The sample holds over 400,000 clones, 65% to 85% seen once. Source material: PBMCs. All receptors derive from a woman between 35 and 50 years old in good health. Some clones in this sample may be carry-over from other donors' samples.

The V gene is TRBV6-1, the J gene TRBJ2-7; D not resolved. This CDR3 has 15 amino acids. Per the germline V gene, CDR1 is MNHNS and CDR2 is SASEGT. The ends were cut back, 1 base at V and 2 bases at J, with 12 bases in the middle. The CDR3 spells CASSEGSPVTYEQYF. The CDR3 coding sequence is TGTGCCAGCAGTGAAGGGAGTCCTGTTACCTACGAGCAGTACTTC.

The chain is built from TRBV27 and TRBJ2-2, with D hard to call. Trimming shortened V by 3 bases and J by 1 base, and 6 bases separated the two germline ends. The CDR3 is 14 amino acids. Per the germline V gene, CDR1 is MNHEY and CDR2 is SMNVEV (reference sequence). CDR3 amino acids: CASSFDQNTGELFF. The CDR3 region has the DNA TGTGCCAGCAGTTTTGATCAGAACACCGGGGAGCTGTTTTTT.

Concerning this clone: The likely explanation is a read error, given a far larger clone one base away. Other DNA sequences in the same sample also yield this CDR3. The chain links TRBV25-1 to TRBJ2-1; D might be TRBD2 (5 bases). The CDR3 loop spans 14 amino acids. Germline CDR1 and CDR2: MGHDK and SYGVNS. In nucleotides, the CDR3 is TGTGCTAGCAGTGAATTTTGGACTTACAATGAGCAGTTCTTC. Amino acid sequence: CASSEFWTYNEQFF. Complete variable domain (other parts from reference TRBV25-1 and TRBJ2-1): EADIYQTPRYLVIGTGKKITLECSQTMGHDKMYWYQQDPGMELHLIHYSYGVNSTEKGDLSSESTVSRIRTEHFPLTLESARPSHTSQYLCASSEFWTYNEQFFGPGTRLTVL.

Concerning this clone: A read error may be the cause here, since a much bigger clone is one base away. The gene calls are TRBV18 and TRBJ2-7; 7 bases are a match to TRBD2. The germline V gene encodes CDR1 KGHSH and CDR2 LQKENI. The CDR3 extends over 13 amino acids. With 3 bases clipped from V and 5 bases from J, the junction kept 4 bases outside the gene matches. DNA for the CDR3: TGTGCCAGCTCACCCGGGAGGTTCCACGAGCAGTACTTC. It translates to CASSPGRFHEQYF.

Concerning this clone: In the same sample, other DNA sequences code for this CDR3. The rearrangement links TRBV7-9 to TRBJ2-1; D is ambiguous. Germline V gene data show CDR1 as SEHNR and CDR2 as FQNEAQ (reference sequence). This CDR3 is 12 amino acids long. Trimming cost V 1 base and J 4 bases, with 2 bases left between them. The DNA of the CDR3 is TGTGCCAGCAGCTTAGGGTACAATGAGCAGTTCTTC. It is translated as CASSLGYNEQFF.

The V call is TRBV27, the J call TRBJ2-3; TRBD1 aligns across 11 bases. CDR1 and CDR2 from the germline V gene are MNHEY and SMNVEV (reference sequence). The V gene end was trimmed by 8 bases and the J gene end by 6 bases; junction bases not matched to a gene: 7. The CDR3 consists of 14 residues. CDR3: CASEAGTGGDTQYF. CDR3 bases: TGTGCCAGCGAGGCTGGGACAGGGGGTGATACGCAGTATTTT.

The V and J genes are TRBV29-1 and TRBJ2-3, with D possibly TRBD2 on 7 matching bases. V lost 8 bases to trimming and J lost 2 bases, with 20 bases between them. The CDR3 is 15 residues long. The V gene's germline CDR1 is SQVTM and CDR2 ANQGSEA. CDR3: CSSGGGGTTTDTQYF. CDR3 DNA: TGCAGCTCCGGAGGGGGGGGAACCACCACAGATACGCAGTATTTT.

V is TRBV5-6 and J is TRBJ2-7, with D perhaps TRBD1 (6 bases). Germline values: CDR1 SGHDT, CDR2 YYEEEE. The CDR3 consists of 16 residues. Trimming pared 4 bases from V and 0 bases from J, leaving 17 bases between. The CDR3 sequence is CASSTLQGWVSYEQYF. Written as DNA, the CDR3 is TGTGCCAGCAGCACCCTACAGGGCTGGGTCTCCTACGAGCAGTACTTC.

This clone has only one observation. A read error likely explains this, since a far larger clone differs by one base. This sequence joins TRBV30 and TRBJ1-1, with a possible D match to TRBD1 (6 bases). Germline lookup yields CDR1 GTSNPN and CDR2 SVGIG (reference sequence). The CDR3 extends over 14 amino acids. Trimming removed 2 bases from V and 3 bases from J, with 13 bases in between. The CDR3 DNA sequence: TGTGCCTGGAGTCACAGGGACGGGTACACTGAAGCTTTCTTT. This sequence encodes CAWSHRDGYTEAFF.

The rearrangement links TRBV28 to TRBJ2-2, with 8 nucleotides matching TRBD2. The CDR3 is 16 amino acids. The V gene end was trimmed by 6 bases and the J gene end by 6 bases; junction bases not matched to a gene: 12. The germline V gene has CDR1 MDHEN and CDR2 SYDVKM. As DNA, the CDR3 is TGTGCCAGCAGGCCCCTGGAGCGGGAGACCTCCGGGGAGCTGTTTTTT. Translating it yields CASRPLERETSGELFF.

The rearrangement joins TRBV27 to TRBJ2-7, with 10 bases fitting TRBD2. The V gene end was trimmed by 3 bases and the J gene end by 2 bases; junction bases not matched to a gene: 4. Looked up from germline, CDR1 is MNHEY and CDR2 is SMNVEV (reference sequence). CDR3 length equals 15 residues. In nucleotides, the CDR3 is TGTGCCAGCAGTTTGGCCGGGACTAGCGCCTACGAGCAGTACTTC. Translation gives CASSLAGTSAYEQYF.

V and J are TRBV4-3 and TRBJ2-5, with a tentative D call TRBD2 (5 bases). The CDR3 is made up of 15 amino acids. Germline loops: CDR1 LGHNA, CDR2 YSLEER. The V gene lost 0 bases and the J gene lost 7 bases, with 15 bases spanning the gap. CDR3 region: CASSQDSRRFRTQYF. The CDR3, as DNA: TGCGCCAGCAGCCAAGATTCCAGGAGGTTTCGGACCCAGTACTTC.

The chain carries TRBV5-6 and TRBJ2-3; unclear D gene. Trimming removed 3 bases from V and 5 bases from J, with 10 bases in between. From germline, CDR1 is SGHDT and CDR2 YYEEEE. The CDR3 has 13 amino acids. The CDR3 protein is CASSSVSQDTQYF. The CDR3 nucleotides read TGTGCCAGCAGCTCGGTTAGTCAAGATACGCAGTATTTT.

V gene TRBV4-2 combines with J gene TRBJ2-7; tentative D call: TRBD2 (6 bases). The CDR3 runs 15 residues. The V gene's germline CDR1 is LGHNA and CDR2 YNFKEQ. V dropped 4 bases and J dropped 3 bases, with 16 bases sitting between them. CDR3 in DNA: TGTGCCAGCAGCCTTCGACGGGAGCCCCACTACGAGCAGTACTTC. Protein sequence: CASSLRREPHYEQYF.

This chain uses TRBV9 with TRBJ2-1; 9 bases are shared with TRBD2. V shed 2 bases, J shed 3 bases, and the junction held 3 bases outside the gene matches. The V gene's germline CDR1 is SGDLS and CDR2 YYNGEE. CDR3 size: 15 residues. This CDR3 reads CASSVSGGDYNEQFF. In DNA form, the CDR3 reads TGTGCCAGCAGCGTTAGCGGGGGAGACTACAATGAGCAGTTCTTC.

With respect to this clone: A far larger clone differs by one base, so this is likely a read error. The rearrangement joins TRBV5-4 to TRBJ2-5, with D perhaps TRBD2 (6 bases). The CDR3 contains 15 residues. From germline, CDR1 is SGHNT and CDR2 YYREEE (reference sequence). This CDR3 reads CASSLEGGQAETKYF. In nucleotides, the CDR3 is TGTGCCAGCAGCTTGGAAGGAGGGCAGGCGGAGACCAAGTACTTC.

This chain uses TRBV28 with TRBJ2-7, with 8 bases lining up with TRBD2. Germline V CDR1 and CDR2: MDHEN, SYDVKM. V shed 0 bases and J 6 bases; nucleotides not matched to a gene: 4. There are 14 residues in the CDR3. CDR3 coding DNA: TGTGCCAGCAGTTTATGGACTAGCGACTCCGAGCAGTACTTC. Protein: CASSLWTSDSEQYF.

Turning to this clone: This likely traces to a read error, being one base from a far larger clone. The same CDR3 arises from other DNA sequences in this sample as well. The V gene is TRBV30, the J gene TRBJ1-1, with a tentative D call TRBD1 (6 bases). The CDR3 runs 14 residues. Germline V lookup: CDR1 GTSNPN, CDR2 SVGIG (reference sequence). This chain's CDR3 is CAWSGQTMNTEAFF. The CDR3 DNA reads as TGTGCCTGGAGCGGACAGACGATGAACACTGAGGCTTTCTTT.

This clone occurred many times. The sample has other DNA sequences that encode this CDR3 too. The chain is built from TRBV29-1 and TRBJ2-7, with D uncertain. The CDR3 contains 11 residues. V lost 1 base and J lost 2, with 3 bases in between. Germline V gene sequence: CDR1 SQVTM, CDR2 ANQGSEA. The CDR3 region has the DNA TGCAGCGTTGAAGGGGCCTACGAGCAGTACTTC. It codes for CSVEGAYEQYF.

On this clone: Only one base separates this from a far larger clonotype, so it likely reflects a read error. The chain combines TRBV28 with TRBJ1-1; no clear D. Germline assignment: CDR1 MDHEN and CDR2 SYDVKM. The CDR3 is made up of 16 amino acids. V was trimmed by 4 bases and J by 7 bases, leaving 22 bases between them. In DNA, the CDR3 is TGTGCCAGCAGTTCATATTCCCGAGACATTCTCGATGAAGCTTTCTTT. It yields the protein CASSSYSRDILDEAFF.

Regarding this clone: The same CDR3 is also encoded by other DNA sequences in this sample. The chain recombines TRBV5-1 with TRBJ2-6; D not certain. The germline V and J ends were trimmed by 0 bases and 0 bases, with 4 bases remaining between them. Germline CDR1 and CDR2: SGHRS and YFSETQ. The CDR3 totals 15 residues. This CDR3 is CASSLVGSGANVLTF. CDR3 sequence (DNA): TGCGCCAGCAGCTTGGTTGGCTCTGGGGCCAACGTCCTGACTTTC.

The rearrangement uses TRBV11-3 and TRBJ2-1; 11 positions agree with TRBD2. CDR1 SGHNT and CDR2 YENEEA come from the germline V gene. This CDR3 spans 16 amino acids. Trimming took 4 bases from V and 7 from J; bases not matched to a gene: 9. CDR3 loop: CASSSTSSGRWNEQFF. The CDR3 nucleotides read TGTGCCAGCAGCTCCACGTCTAGCGGGAGGTGGAATGAGCAGTTCTTC.

The chain recombines TRBV28 with TRBJ1-3, with unresolved D. The germline gives CDR1 MDHEN, CDR2 SYDVKM. V gave up 2 bases and J gave up 0 bases, with 17 bases separating them. The CDR3 loop spans 18 amino acids. This CDR3 is CASSLPGRRVTSGNTIYF. Written as DNA, the CDR3 is TGTGCCAGCAGTTTACCTGGGAGGCGGGTTACCTCTGGAAACACCATATATTTT.

This chain joins TRBV27 and TRBJ2-7; the D gene is possibly TRBD2 (6 bases). CDR3 size: 15 residues. Germline loops: CDR1 MNHEY, CDR2 SMNVEV (reference sequence). The V end was cut by 6 bases, the J end by 2 bases, with 17 bases between. DNA for the CDR3: TGTGCCAGCAGCCTCCTAGCGCCAGGGCCCTACGAGCAGTACTTC. Its protein is CASSLLAPGPYEQYF.

The rearrangement uses TRBV27 and TRBJ2-5, with 14 nucleotides matching TRBD2. The germline gives CDR1 MNHEY, CDR2 SMNVEV (reference sequence). V lost 5 bases, J lost 5 bases, and 4 bases stayed unmatched. This CDR3 spans 15 amino acids. As DNA, the CDR3 is TGTGCCAGCAGTGAGGGACTAGCGGGAGTTGAGACCCAGTACTTC. Amino acids: CASSEGLAGVETQYF.

The chain has TRBV29-1 and TRBJ2-6, with TRBD1 as a possible D gene (5 bases). The length of the CDR3 is 13 residues. The ends were cut back, 3 bases at V and 3 bases at J, with 6 bases in the middle. The V gene's germline CDR1 is SQVTM and CDR2 ANQGSEA. The CDR3 loop is CSVETDGANVLTF. The CDR3 nucleotides are TGCAGCGTTGAGACAGATGGGGCCAACGTCCTGACTTTC.